A single sample gave rise to the 14 T cell receptor beta chains below, sequenced in a study of somatic mutations in cytotoxic T cells in rheumatoid arthritis. Using immunoSEQ multiplex PCR, the repertoire was profiled, and TCRdb retains in-frame clones only, with some absent. The repertoire holds about 29,000 clones, with around nine tenths as singletons. The sample consisted of CD8+ T cells sorted from blood. These receptors came from an adult with rheumatoid arthritis.

Here the CDR3 reads CASSSVLDTQYF. CDR3 bases: TGTGCCAGCAGTTCTGTCTTAGATACGCAGTATTTT. The chain recombines TRBV7-6 with TRBJ2-3, with D unresolved. The V end lost 6 bases, the J end lost 5 bases, and 9 bases lay between the germline ends. The CDR3 runs 12 residues. Germline V gene sequence: CDR1 SGHVS, CDR2 FNYEAQ.

The chain couples TRBV7-6 to TRBJ2-5, with D possibly being TRBD2 (5 bases). This CDR3 comprises 15 residues. Germline CDR1 reads SGHVS; CDR2 reads FNYEAQ. The germline V and J ends were trimmed by 0 bases and 2 bases, with 10 bases remaining between them. The CDR3 protein is CASSLADSRQETQYF. The CDR3 DNA reads as TGTGCCAGCAGCTTAGCGGACTCGCGGCAAGAGACCCAGTACTTC.

The genes are TRBV11-2 and TRBJ2-5, with D uncertain. The germline CDR1 and CDR2 sequences are SGHAT and FQNNGV. The CDR3 consists of 11 residues. The germline V and J ends were trimmed by 2 bases and 4 bases, with 2 bases remaining between them. This CDR3 reads CASSLLETQYF. Here the CDR3 DNA reads TGTGCCAGCAGCTTACTAGAGACCCAGTACTTC.

The V call is TRBV6-5, the J call TRBJ2-1, with 10 bases fitting TRBD2. The CDR3 loop spans 13 amino acids. CDR1 MNHEY and CDR2 SVGAGI come from the germline V gene. The V gene end was trimmed by 7 bases and the J gene end by 14 bases; junction bases not matched to a gene: 11. The CDR3 coding sequence is TGTGCCAGCAATCCTTCTAGCGGGAGTTTAAAGTTCTTC. Amino acids: CASNPSSGSLKFF.

The rearrangement joins TRBV19 to TRBJ1-1, with 12 bases that match TRBD1. The ends lost 4 bases at V and 1 base at J; junction bases unmatched: 4. Germline V gene lookup returns CDR1 LNHDA and CDR2 SQIVND (reference sequence). CDR3 length equals 16 residues. The CDR3 nucleotides are TGTGCCAGTAGTAAGGGACAGGGGGCCTGGAACACTGAAGCTTTCTTT. Translating it yields CASSKGQGAWNTEAFF.

This clone was counted once. V usage is TRBV2 and J usage is TRBJ2-5; 8 bases agree with TRBD1. J gave up 0 bases and V 8 bases, and 5 bases lay outside the gene matches. The germline V gene encodes CDR1 SNHLY and CDR2 FYNNEI. The CDR3 is 14 amino acids. CDR3 DNA: TGTGCCAGCTATTACAGGGGGTACCAAGAGACCCAGTACTTC. Its protein product is CASYYRGYQETQYF.

This chain uses TRBV29-1 with TRBJ2-7, with D possibly matching TRBD1 (5 bases). CDR3 length equals 13 residues. Germline CDR1 reads SQVTM; CDR2 reads ANQGSEA. V was clipped by 2 bases and J by 6 bases, with 14 bases between them. CDR3 amino acids: CSVERGNGPEQYF. CDR3 in DNA: TGCAGCGTTGAAAGGGGAAATGGGCCCGAGCAGTACTTC.

This rearrangement joins TRBV27 to TRBJ2-1; D perhaps matches TRBD2 (5 bases). Deletions cut 6 bases from V and 10 bases from J, with 13 bases between. The CDR3 runs to 12 residues. Germline assignment: CDR1 MNHEY and CDR2 SMNVEV (reference sequence). As DNA, the CDR3 is TGTGCCAGCAGAGCCCCGGACTGGGAGCAGTTCTTC. It specifies CASRAPDWEQFF.

The J gene is TRBJ2-7, the V gene TRBV9, with 12 positions matching TRBD1. The CDR3 sequence is 14 residues long. The V gene's germline CDR1 is SGDLS and CDR2 YYNGEE. Unmatched junction bases numbered 3, after V lost 3 bases and J lost 5 bases. CDR3 nucleotides: TGTGCCAGCAGCGGGGACAGGGGGCGAAACGAGCAGTACTTC. It encodes CASSGDRGRNEQYF.

Concerning this clone: Other DNA sequences in this specimen translate into the identical CDR3. The rearrangement links TRBV30 to TRBJ1-1, with 8 bases identical to TRBD1. Germline V lookup: CDR1 GTSNPN, CDR2 SVGIG (reference sequence). V trimming: 5 bases; J trimming: 1 base; junction bases outside the gene matches: 0. The length of the CDR3 is 12 residues. DNA for the CDR3: TGTGCCTGGGGACAGGGGAACACTGAAGCTTTCTTT. Amino acids: CAWGQGNTEAFF. The whole variable domain, filled in from reference TRBV30 and TRBJ1-1, reads SQTIHQWPATLVQPVGSPLSLECTVEGTSNPNLYWYRQAAGRGLQLLFYSVGIGQISSEVPQNLSASRPQDRQFILSSKKLLLSDSGFYLCAWGQGNTEAFFGQGTRLTVV.

This chain connects TRBV5-1 to TRBJ2-7, with D tentatively TRBD2 (6 bases). This CDR3 has 13 residues. Germline values: CDR1 SGHRS, CDR2 YFSETQ. V was trimmed by 5 bases and J by 3 bases, leaving 12 bases between them. The chain's CDR3 is CASSRGSGYEQYF. The CDR3, as DNA: TGCGCCAGCAGTCGGGGGAGCGGCTACGAGCAGTACTTC.

The chain links TRBV19 to TRBJ2-1; TRBD2 agrees at 9 bases. Germline CDR1 and CDR2: LNHDA and SQIVND (reference sequence). This CDR3 comprises 14 residues. The ends lost 5 bases at V and 8 bases at J; junction bases unmatched: 7. CDR3 in DNA: TGTGCCAGTAGTCCTGCTAGCGGGGACCATGAGCAGTTCTTC. It is translated as CASSPASGDHEQFF.

This clone was detected only a few times. The genes are TRBV7-6 and TRBJ1-4; no clear D gene. The germline CDR1 and CDR2 sequences are SGHVS and FNYEAQ. The CDR3 runs 15 residues. V dropped 5 bases and J dropped 7 bases, with 17 bases sitting between them. CDR3 sequence (DNA): TGTGCCAGCAGCGCTCTCGGGTCCTCCCTTGAAAAACTGTTTTTT. Translating gives CASSALGSSLEKLFF. Combining the CDR3 with reference TRBV7-6 and TRBJ1-4 gives the whole variable domain GAGVSQSPRYKVTKRGQDVALRCDPISGHVSLYWYRQALGQGPEFLTYFNYEAQQDKSGLPNDRFSAERPEGSISTLTIQRTEQRDSAMYRCASSALGSSLEKLFFGSGTQLSVL.

The rearrangement uses TRBV9 and TRBJ2-7; 9 positions agree with TRBD1. Germline values: CDR1 SGDLS, CDR2 YYNGEE. Losses at the gene ends were 0 bases for V and 3 bases for J; bases not matched to a gene: 7. The CDR3 has 16 residues. CDR3 sequence (DNA): TGTGCCAGCAGCGTAGACGCCGGGACAGGGCACTACGAGCAGTACTTC. Its translation: CASSVDAGTGHYEQYF.